Listed below are T cell receptor beta chains from one sample, sequenced in a study of beta chain features in type 1 diabetes. Sequenced by immunoSEQ multiplex PCR; TCRdb stores in-frame clones only, minus some. The sample shows 600,000 to 700,000 clones, around an eighth of them seen only once. The specimen sequenced was naive CD4+ T cells from blood. These TCRs come from a young man with type 1 diabetes. Both conserved end residues are part of each CDR3. The D gene is left open where the match is weak. A row's size may be missing; if present it is once, few, many or a size class.

abundance | j_gene | d_gene | v_gene | CDR3nt | CDR3aa
- | TRBJ2-7 | - | TRBV5-1 | TGCGCCAGCAGCTTAGGTTACGAGCAGTACTTC | CASSLGYEQYF
- | TRBJ2-1 | TRBD1 | TRBV25-1 | TGTGCCAGCAGTGGCCGGACAGGGGGCCCCTACAATGAGCAGTTCTTC | CASSGRTGGPYNEQFF
few | TRBJ1-2 | TRBD1 | TRBV5-4 | TGTGCCAGCAGCGGGACAGGGGGCTATGGCTACACCTTC | CASSGTGGYGYTF
- | TRBJ1-1 | TRBD1 | TRBV9 | TGTGCCAGCAGCGCCCAACAGGGGATGAACACTGAAGCTTTCTTT | CASSAQQGMNTEAFF
- | TRBJ2-7 | - | TRBV10-3 | TGTGCCATCAGTGATCCCAGCGGGTCCTCCTACGAGCAGTACTTC | CAISDPSGSSYEQYF
few | TRBJ2-2 | TRBD2 | TRBV5-1 | TGCGCCAGCAGCTTGGGACTAGCGGGGCGACGACGGAACACCGGGGAGCTGTTTTTT | CASSLGLAGRRRNTGELFF
- | TRBJ2-3 | - | TRBV7-2 | TGTGCCAGCGCCTTAAGGGGTAACACAGATACGCAGTATTTT | CASALRGNTDTQYF
- | TRBJ2-6 | - | TRBV4-3 | TGCGCCAGCAGCCAATCAAGTGGACAGTTCTCTGGGGCCAACGTCCTGACTTTC | CASSQSSGQFSGANVLTF
- | TRBJ2-1 | - | TRBV7-2 | TGTGCCAGCAGCCATGCTGGTGGGGTGAATGAGCAGTTCTTC | CASSHAGGVNEQFF
- | TRBJ2-7 | - | TRBV27 | TGTGCCAGCAGTCGTTCTAGACAGCCCTACGAGCAGTACTTC | CASSRSRQPYEQYF
- | TRBJ1-1 | TRBD1 | TRBV6-5 | TGTGCCAGCAGTTACTCTTTAACAGGGGGCTTTGAAGCTTTCTTT | CASSYSLTGGFEAFF
- | TRBJ1-4 | - | TRBV5-6 | TGTGCCAGCAGCCCGGGAGGGGTGTGGGAAAAACTGTTTTTT | CASSPGGVWEKLFF
few | TRBJ2-7 | TRBD1 | TRBV9 | TGTGCCAGCAGCGATAGACAGGGTTCGGGGGAGCAGTACTTC | CASSDRQGSGEQYF
few | TRBJ1-1 | - | TRBV9 | TGTGCCAGCAGCGCGAACCTTGGCCCGGCGACTTTCTTT | CASSANLGPATFF
- | TRBJ1-5 | - | TRBV7-9 | TGTGCCAGCAGCTTGGTGAACAATCAGCCCCAGCATTTT | CASSLVNNQPQHF
- | TRBJ2-5 | TRBD1 | TRBV19 | TGTGCCAGTAGCAGGGACAGGGGCCAAGAGACCCAGTACTTC | CASSRDRGQETQYF
- | TRBJ1-1 | - | TRBV6-5 | TGTGCCAGCACATCAGAGGTGAACACTGAAGCTTTCTTT | CASTSEVNTEAFF
- | TRBJ2-7 | - | TRBV9 | TGTGCCAGCAGCCCAAGGGAATACTACGAGCAGTACTTC | CASSPREYYEQYF
few | TRBJ2-1 | - | TRBV28 | TGTGCCAGCAGTTTAGTAGGGAATGAGCAGTTCTTC | CASSLVGNEQFF
- | TRBJ1-6 | - | TRBV5-4 | TGTGCCAGCAGCTTGGGCCCCATGTGGGGCAGGGATTCACCCCTCCACTTT | CASSLGPMWGRDSPLHF
- | TRBJ2-6 | - | TRBV18 | TGTGCCAGCTCGTCACAAGAGGGCTCTGGGGCCAACGTCCTGACTTTC | CASSSQEGSGANVLTF
few | TRBJ1-2 | - | TRBV29-1 | TGCAGCGTTGAAACAGGGTCCAACTATGGCTACACCTTC | CSVETGSNYGYTF